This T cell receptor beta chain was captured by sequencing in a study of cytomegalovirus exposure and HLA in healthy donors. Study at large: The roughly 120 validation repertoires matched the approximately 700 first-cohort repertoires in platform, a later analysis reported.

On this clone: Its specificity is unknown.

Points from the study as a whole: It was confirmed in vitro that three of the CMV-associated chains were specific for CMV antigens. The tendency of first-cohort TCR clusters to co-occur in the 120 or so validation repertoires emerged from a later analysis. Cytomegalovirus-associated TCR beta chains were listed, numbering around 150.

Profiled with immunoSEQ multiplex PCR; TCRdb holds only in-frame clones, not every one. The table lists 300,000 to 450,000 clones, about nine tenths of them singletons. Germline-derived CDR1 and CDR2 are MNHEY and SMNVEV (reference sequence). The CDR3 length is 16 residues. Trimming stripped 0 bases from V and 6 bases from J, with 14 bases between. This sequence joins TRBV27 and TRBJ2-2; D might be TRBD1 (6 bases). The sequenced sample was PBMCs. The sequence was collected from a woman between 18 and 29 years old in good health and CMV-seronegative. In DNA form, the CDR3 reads TGTGCCAGCAGTTTATCGTACAGGGTAGGCGCCGGGGAGCTGTTTTTT. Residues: CASSLSYRVGAGELFF.